The rows below give T cell receptor beta chains drawn from one sample of a study of vaccination effects on CD4 cells after COVID-19. The antigens these receptors bind are not known. The data were produced by immunoSEQ multiplex PCR, yet TCRdb's version contains in-frame clones alone and is incomplete. The sample includes approximately 74,000 clones, around 67% of them seen just once. Specimen: CD4+ T cells from PBMCs cultured without peptide, collected after COVID-19 vaccination. These receptors originate from a human donor who received a COVID-19 vaccine. CDR3s include the opening cysteine and the closing phenylalanine or tryptophan. A D gene is named only where the DNA matches it firmly.

TRBV27,TRBJ2-1,TRBD2,CASSPKTSGGLSNEQFF
TRBV11-2,TRBJ1-2,-,CASSLDTRAINYGYTF
TRBV10-1,TRBJ2-2,TRBD2,CASSTSGGDTGELFF
TRBV3-1/TRBV3-2,TRBJ1-4,-,CASSQESGKLFF
TRBV5-8,TRBJ1-6,-,CASSSGTHNSPLHF
TRBV24-1,TRBJ2-5,-,CATSKTNQETQYF
TRBV28,TRBJ1-5,-,CASSEDRLSNQPQHF
TRBV2,TRBJ1-3,-,CASRPPGHNSGNTIYF
TRBV19,TRBJ2-3,TRBD2,CASSMSPGEAGRDTQYF
TRBV7-3,TRBJ1-4,-,CASSAGPGNEKLFF
TRBV7-2,TRBJ2-1,TRBD2,CASSLRLALNEQFF
TRBV5-4,TRBJ2-3,TRBD1,CASSRQGTGDTQYF
TRBV7-9,TRBJ2-3,-,CASSLAGSARDTQYF
TRBV5-8,TRBJ2-1,-,CASSLGGQGEPYNEQFF
TRBV6-5,TRBJ1-4,-,CASSRGGSYEKLFF
TRBV9,TRBJ1-6,-,CASSRGNGNSPLHF
TRBV19,TRBJ2-6,TRBD1,CASSLMGQGFSGANVLTF
TRBV4-3,TRBJ2-3,TRBD2,CASTIVAGYTDTQYF
TRBV30,TRBJ2-3,TRBD2,CAWMRGATDTQYF
TRBV7-2,TRBJ1-1,-,CASSPDRGGVLAFF
TRBV7-9,TRBJ1-4,TRBD1,CASRQQGGEKLFF
TRBV6-2/TRBV6-3,TRBJ2-4,TRBD2,CASSYSVGGGNIQYF
TRBV24-1,TRBJ1-5,-,CATSDRMDGNQPQHF
TRBV7-9,TRBJ1-1,-,CASSLWGLGNTEAFF
TRBV5-1,TRBJ2-5,TRBD2,CASSSASGGTGETQYF
TRBV6-5,TRBJ1-1,TRBD1,CASNLNRGVGTEAFF
TRBV27,TRBJ1-2,-,CASASRNYGYTF
TRBV3-1/TRBV3-2,TRBJ2-2,-,CASKSGTNTGELFF